The T cell receptor (beta chain) under discussion was sequenced for a study of T cell repertoires in cytomegalovirus infection. Study in general: Public signatures in TCR beta pointed to CMV infection and matching HLA type.

Trimming cost V 5 bases and J 12 bases, with 14 bases left between them. CDR1 and CDR2 (germline): SEHNR, FQNEAQ (reference sequence). CDR3 length: 12 amino acids. This clonotype was counted between two and nine times. TCRdb recomputed calls from the reads with MiXCR, one row per CDR3 protein. The sample has a few hundred thousand distinct CDR3 sequences; 15% to 20% are singletons. The genes are TRBV7-9 and TRBJ2-1; no clear D gene. The source material was PBMCs. The TCR sequence derives from a human donor in good health (CMV status not recorded). Some clones in this sample may be carry-over from other donors' samples. CDR3 nucleotide sequence: TGTGCCAGCAGCGCCTCCCGGACCGGGCAGTTCTTC. Amino acids: CASSASRTGQFF.